The entry below gives a single TCR beta chain sequence along with its context. Its antigen is unidentified. A second about 7 to 12 cycle PCR used barcoded and J-beta primers. Researchers report that each sample yielded at least 2.5 million CDR3-containing paired-end reads. MiXCR, applied by TCRdb to the 5' RACE reads, yields one record per CDR3 protein. Of 1.5 million to 1.9 million distinct CDR3 sequences listed, about 45% are singletons. The V gene's germline CDR1 is LGHNA and CDR2 YSLEER. J lost 9 bases, V lost 3 bases, and 4 bases had no gene match. CDR3 length: 13 residues. This sample is drawn from a study of blood T cells in healthy people across ages. Ranging in age from roughly 6 to 100, the donors were healthy Caucasian individuals from Russia. Peripheral blood, roughly 9.3 milliliters per donor, was collected. Study outcomes and limitations: There was no known CMV status for donors, so expanded clonotype changes were possibly confounded.

The J gene is TRBJ1-2, the V gene TRBV4-3, with 10 bases identical to TRBD1. The sample was blood. The TCR was taken from a woman between 18 and 29 years old in good health. The CDR3 is CASSQGTGDRYTF. As DNA, the CDR3 is TGCGCCAGCAGCCAGGGGACAGGGGATCGCTACACCTTC.